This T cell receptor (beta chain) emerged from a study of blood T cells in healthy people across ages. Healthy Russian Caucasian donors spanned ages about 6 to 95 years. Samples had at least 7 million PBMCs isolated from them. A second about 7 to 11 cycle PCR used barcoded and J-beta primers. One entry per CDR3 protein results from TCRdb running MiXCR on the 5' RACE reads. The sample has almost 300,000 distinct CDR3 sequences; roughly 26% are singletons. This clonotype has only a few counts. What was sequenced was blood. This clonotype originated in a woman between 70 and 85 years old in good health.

CDR3 amino acids: CASSGQGPQETQYF. The CDR3 coding sequence is TGTGCCAGCTCAGGACAGGGTCCTCAAGAGACCCAGTACTTC. V gene TRBV18 combines with J gene TRBJ2-5; TRBD1 matches 8 bases. J was trimmed by 2 bases and V by 5 bases; bases with no gene match: 4. This CDR3 comprises 14 residues. Looked up from germline, CDR1 is KGHSH and CDR2 is LQKENI.